Below, 18 T cell receptor beta chains from the same sample are listed, as sequenced in a study of cytomegalovirus exposure and HLA in healthy donors. PCR used 60 Vbeta primers and 13 Jbeta primers. This table comes from immunoSEQ multiplex PCR, and its TCRdb copy is limited to in-frame clones, with some not included. This table has fewer than 120,000 clones, 76% appearing once. The specimen sequenced was PBMCs. The receptors were sampled from a man aged 30 to 45 in good health and CMV-seropositive.

This clone was found a few times. This sequence joins TRBV14 and TRBJ1-1; D not certain. Germline V CDR1 and CDR2: SGHDN, FVKESK. The CDR3 spans 12 residues. Trimming took off 4 bases at V and 7 bases at J, with 10 bases between the two ends. CDR3 in DNA: TGTGCCAGCAGCCCTGGGCCAGGTGAAGCTTTCTTT. This sequence encodes CASSPGPGEAFF.

This chain uses TRBV5-4 with TRBJ2-5; TRBD1 aligns across 7 bases. The CDR3 runs 15 residues. Germline-derived CDR1 and CDR2 are SGHNT and YYREEE (reference sequence). The V segment lost 4 bases and the J segment 5 bases; nucleotides outside the gene matches: 11. The CDR3 DNA reads TGTGCCAGCAGCCCTACTGAGGGACAGTCGGAGACCCAGTACTTC. Translation gives CASSPTEGQSETQYF.

The chain is built from TRBV27 and TRBJ2-5; TRBD2 aligns across 9 bases. J was trimmed by 2 bases and V by 4 bases; bases with no gene match: 2. The germline CDR1 and CDR2 sequences are MNHEY and SMNVEV (reference sequence). The CDR3 length is 14 residues. DNA of the CDR3: TGTGCCAGCAGTTCCCTAGCGGGGCAAGAGACCCAGTACTTC. It specifies CASSSLAGQETQYF.

The chain employs TRBV5-1 and TRBJ2-7, with TRBD1 as a possible D gene (6 bases). V lost 2 bases and J lost 1, with 16 bases in between. CDR1 is SGHRS, CDR2 YFSETQ, per germline. The CDR3 sequence is 16 residues long. CDR3 nucleotide sequence: TGCGCCAGCAGCTTTAGTCCCTTACAGGGTTCCTACGAGCAGTACTTC. This gives the protein CASSFSPLQGSYEQYF.

The chain couples TRBV28 to TRBJ1-6; D not resolved. The length of the CDR3 is 13 residues. Germline loops: CDR1 MDHEN, CDR2 SYDVKM. The germline V and J ends were trimmed by 6 bases and 9 bases, with 12 bases remaining between them. The CDR3 loop reads CASSTGWASPLHF. The CDR3 DNA reads TGTGCCAGCAGCACGGGGTGGGCTTCACCCCTCCACTTT.

The CDR3 is CASRPGQQDEKLFF. The CDR3 DNA reads as TGTGCCAGCAGGCCGGGACAGCAGGATGAAAAACTGTTTTTT. V usage is TRBV6-6 and J usage is TRBJ1-4; 7 nucleotides align to TRBD1. The CDR3 runs 14 residues. Germline CDR1 and CDR2: MNHNY and SVGAGI (reference sequence). The J segment lost 6 bases and the V segment lost 6 bases, leaving 7 bases of the junction unmatched.

This rearrangement joins TRBV7-8 to TRBJ2-7; the D gene is possibly TRBD1 (6 bases). CDR1 is SGHVS and CDR2 is FQNEAQ in the germline V gene. Trimming cost V 5 bases and J 6 bases, with 8 bases left between them. CDR3 length: 11 amino acids. The DNA of the CDR3 is TGTGCCAGCAGCCACAGGGTCGAGCAGTACTTC. This translates into CASSHRVEQYF.

On this clone itself: Germline and junction disagree at one end, which may indicate a read error. The chain combines TRBV6-1 with TRBJ2-7; D perhaps matches TRBD2 (5 bases). The germline CDR1 and CDR2 sequences are MNHNS and SASEGT. The length of the CDR3 is 17 residues. The CDR3 coding sequence is TGTGCCAGCAGTGAATATCCGTCGGGGTTTGCCTCCAACGAGCAGTACTTC. Translating it yields CASSEYPSGFASNEQYF.

The chain combines TRBV28 with TRBJ2-7; TRBD1 matches at 10 bases. The CDR3 totals 15 residues. CDR1 and CDR2 from the germline V gene are MDHEN and SYDVKM. V shed 7 bases, J shed 2 bases, and the junction held 8 bases outside the gene matches. CDR3 sequence: CASTPLGTGAYEQYF. CDR3 DNA sequence: TGTGCCAGCACCCCCCTCGGGACAGGGGCCTACGAGCAGTACTTC.

This chain joins TRBV27 and TRBJ1-6; 8 nucleotides align to TRBD1. Per the germline V gene, CDR1 is MNHEY and CDR2 is SMNVEV (reference sequence). The length of the CDR3 is 12 residues. The trim removed 4 bases at V and 11 bases at J, leaving 1 base unmatched. The CDR3 DNA reads as TGTGCCAGCAGTTCAGGGGGCCCACCCCTCCACTTT. It specifies CASSSGGPPLHF.

The chain joins TRBV5-1 to TRBJ2-7, with 9 bases that match TRBD2. V gave up 4 bases and J gave up 2 bases; unmatched junction bases: 4. The CDR3 totals 14 residues. Germline CDR1 reads SGHRS; CDR2 reads YFSETQ. The CDR3 is CASSATSGPYEQYF. The CDR3 DNA reads TGCGCCAGCAGCGCGACTAGCGGCCCCTACGAGCAGTACTTC.

This rearrangement joins TRBV7-8 to TRBJ2-1, with 8 bases identical to TRBD2. The length of the CDR3 is 16 residues. The J segment lost 0 bases and the V segment lost 5 bases, leaving 6 bases of the junction unmatched. CDR1 and CDR2 (germline): SGHVS, FQNEAQ. DNA of the CDR3: TGTGCCAGCAGCCCACTTGCGGGGGGCTCCTACAATGAGCAGTTCTTC. It translates to CASSPLAGGSYNEQFF. The complete variable domain, with remaining parts taken from reference TRBV7-8 and TRBJ2-1, reads GAGVSQSPRYKVAKRGQDVALRCDPISGHVSLFWYQQALGQGPEFLTYFQNEAQLDKSGLPSDRFFAERPEGSVSTLKIQRTQQEDSAVYLCASSPLAGGSYNEQFFGPGTRLTVL.

The chain recombines TRBV5-1 with TRBJ2-6; 10 bases line up with TRBD1. The CDR3 covers 17 residues. V shed 5 bases and J 2 bases; nucleotides not matched to a gene: 7. CDR1 and CDR2 from the germline V gene are SGHRS and YFSETQ. The CDR3 loop reads CASRAGTGVAGANVLTF. CDR3 DNA sequence: TGCGCCAGCAGAGCCGGGACAGGGGTTGCTGGGGCCAACGTCCTGACTTTC.

The genes are TRBV5-6 and TRBJ2-5; no firm D call. Trimming stripped 3 bases from V and 4 bases from J, with 13 bases between. The germline V gene has CDR1 SGHDT and CDR2 YYEEEE. The CDR3 is made up of 14 amino acids. The CDR3 DNA reads as TGTGCCAGCAGCTCGCGGCTAGTGGTAGAGACCCAGTACTTC. Translation gives CASSSRLVVETQYF.

The chain carries TRBV29-1 and TRBJ2-1; a possible D gene is TRBD1 (6 bases). Trimming pared 7 bases from V and 4 bases from J, leaving 11 bases between. Germline values: CDR1 SQVTM, CDR2 ANQGSEA. The CDR3 spans 12 residues. As DNA, the CDR3 is TGCAGCGGGACAGCCCAATACAATGAGCAGTTCTTC. It is translated as CSGTAQYNEQFF.

The gene calls are TRBV11-3 and TRBJ2-1, with D tentatively TRBD1 (6 bases). The CDR3 runs to 15 residues. V was cut by 1 base and J by 7 bases, with 14 bases left in between. The germline V gene has CDR1 SGHNT and CDR2 YENEEA. CDR3 residues: CASSLGRGEWNEQFF. CDR3 coding DNA: TGTGCCAGCAGCTTAGGCAGGGGTGAGTGGAATGAGCAGTTCTTC.

The CDR3 spells CASSLGGDYNEQFF. DNA for the CDR3: TGTGCCAGCAGCTTGGGGGGGGACTACAATGAGCAGTTCTTC. This chain uses TRBV13 with TRBJ2-1; TRBD2 agrees at 7 bases. The CDR3 totals 14 residues. Trimming cost V 3 bases and J 3 bases; bases outside gene matches: 2. Per germline, CDR1 PRHDT and CDR2 FYEKMQ (reference sequence). Full variable domain (outside the CDR3, taken from reference TRBV13 and TRBJ2-1): AAGVIQSPRHLIKEKRETATLKCYPIPRHDTVYWYQQGPGQDPQFLISFYEKMQSDKGSIPDRFSAQQFSDYHSELNMSSLELGDSALYFCASSLGGDYNEQFFGPGTRLTVL.

CDR3 in amino acids: CASSSDPLTGGLYEQYF. CDR3 DNA sequence: TGTGCCAGCAGCTCAGATCCCCTAACAGGGGGCCTCTACGAGCAGTACTTC. The rearrangement uses TRBV7-9 and TRBJ2-7; 9 bases are shared with TRBD1. The ends lost 4 bases at V and 3 bases at J; junction bases unmatched: 13. From germline, CDR1 is SEHNR and CDR2 FQNEAQ (reference sequence). The CDR3 loop spans 17 amino acids.